The clone carrying this TCR beta chain turned up a few times. This specimen comes from a study of blood T cell repertoires in COVID-19. Overall study context: Nucleic acid was either cDNA or gDNA, and it came from T cells, B-cell-depleted T cells, or PBMCs.

This CDR3 contains 17 residues. Profiling relied on immunoSEQ multiplex PCR, and the TCRdb table lists in-frame clones only, not all of them. This table has about 140,000 clones, over 70% appearing once. The source is a woman in her forties or fifties with acute or convalescent COVID-19. The chain uses TRBV21-1 and TRBJ1-2; the tabulated D call, TRBD1, remains unverified against the DNA. TRBV21-1 is assigned pseudogene status. Material for sequencing was peripheral blood. In nucleotides, the CDR3 is TGTGCCAGCAGCAAAGATCTTCGGACAGGGGAACTCTATGGCTACACCTTC. Its translation: CASSKDLRTGELYGYTF.